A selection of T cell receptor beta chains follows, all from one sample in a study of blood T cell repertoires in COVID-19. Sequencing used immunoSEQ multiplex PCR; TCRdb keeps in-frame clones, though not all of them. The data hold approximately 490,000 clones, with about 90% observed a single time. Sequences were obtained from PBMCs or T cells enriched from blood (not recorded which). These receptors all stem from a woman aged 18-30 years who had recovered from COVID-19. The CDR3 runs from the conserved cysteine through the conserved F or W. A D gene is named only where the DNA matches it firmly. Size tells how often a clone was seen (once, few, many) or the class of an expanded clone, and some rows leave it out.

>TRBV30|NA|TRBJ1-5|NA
TGTGCCTTTGCGGAGGGTGGCCAGCCCCAGCATTTT
CAFAEGGQPQHF
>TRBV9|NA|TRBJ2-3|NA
TGTGCCAGCAGCTCCCGGGTTGCAGATACGCAGTATTTT
CASSSRVADTQYF
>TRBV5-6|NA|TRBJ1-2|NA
TGTGCCAGCAGCGAGACTACAGGGAACTATGGCTACACCTTC
CASSETTGNYGYTF
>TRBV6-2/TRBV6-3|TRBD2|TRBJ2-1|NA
TGTGCCAGCAGCCGTCCCTCTAGCGGGCTGTACAATGAGCAGTTCTTC
CASSRPSSGLYNEQFF
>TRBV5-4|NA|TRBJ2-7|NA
TGTGCCAGCAGCCTGCGAGGGGGACGCGAGCAGTACTTC
CASSLRGGREQYF
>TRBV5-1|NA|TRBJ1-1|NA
TGCGCCAGCAGCCTCACAGGGAAAGTAAGTTCTGGGACTGAAGCTTTCTTT
CASSLTGKVSSGTEAFF
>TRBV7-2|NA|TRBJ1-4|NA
TGTGCCAGCAGCTTCGCAACTAATGAAAAACTGTTTTTT
CASSFATNEKLFF
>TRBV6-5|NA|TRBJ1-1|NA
TGTGCCAGCAGCCAGATCAGACAGCAGGATGAAGCTTTCTTT
CASSQIRQQDEAFF
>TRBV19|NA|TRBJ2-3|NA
TGTGCCAGTAGTGCCCTGACAGGATCCTCCACAGATACGCAGTATTTT
CASSALTGSSTDTQYF
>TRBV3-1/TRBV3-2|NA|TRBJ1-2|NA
TGTGCCAGCAGCCCCCTGACGGGGGGCCAGGATGGCTACACCTTC
CASSPLTGGQDGYTF
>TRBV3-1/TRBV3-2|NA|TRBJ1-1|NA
TGTGCCAGCAGCCAATTCGGCGGGGACACTGAAGCTTTCTTT
CASSQFGGDTEAFF
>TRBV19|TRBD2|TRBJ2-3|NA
TGTGCCAGTAGTATAACTAGCGCAGATACGCAGTATTTT
CASSITSADTQYF
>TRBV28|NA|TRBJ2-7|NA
TGTGCCAGCAGTCCCTCGGGGACCTACGAGCAGTACTTC
CASSPSGTYEQYF
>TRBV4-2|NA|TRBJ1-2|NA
TGTGCCAGCAGCCCCAGGGGCAACTATGGCTACACCTTC
CASSPRGNYGYTF
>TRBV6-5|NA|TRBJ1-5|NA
TGTGCCAGCAAGGGGGGGAGGGATCAGCCCCAGCATTTT
CASKGGRDQPQHF
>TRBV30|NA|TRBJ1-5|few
TGTGCCTGGAGTGTTTCGGGGTGGCAGCCCCAGCATTTT
CAWSVSGWQPQHF
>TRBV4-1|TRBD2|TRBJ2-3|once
TGCGCCAGCAGCCAAGATACGAGCGGGGGGGTTTCCTTCACAGATACGCAGTATTTT
CASSQDTSGGVSFTDTQYF
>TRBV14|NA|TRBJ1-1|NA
TGTGCCAGCAGACGCCAGGGAAACACTGAAGCTTTCTTT
CASRRQGNTEAFF
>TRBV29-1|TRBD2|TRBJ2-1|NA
TGCAGCGTTGAAGATCCTAGCGGTCGGGGGGTAAACAATGAGCAGTTCTTC
CSVEDPSGRGVNNEQFF
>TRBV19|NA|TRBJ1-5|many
TGTGCCAGTAGTCCCCGGACAGATTATCTCAATCAGCCCCAGCATTTT
CASSPRTDYLNQPQHF
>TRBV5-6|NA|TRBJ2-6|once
TGTGCCAGCAGCTTACAGGCCTCCGGGGCCAACGTCCTGACTTTC
CASSLQASGANVLTF
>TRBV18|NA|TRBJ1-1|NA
TGTGCCAGCTCACCAAGGGCAGGGGATATGGACACTGAAGCTTTCTTT
CASSPRAGDMDTEAFF
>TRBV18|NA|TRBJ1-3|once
TGTGCCAGCTCGGACAACCCCCCTCTCTCTGGAAACACCATATATTTT
CASSDNPPLSGNTIYF
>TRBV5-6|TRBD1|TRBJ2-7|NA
TGTGCCAGCAGCGTCCGGGACAGACTATTCTACGAGCAGTACTTC
CASSVRDRLFYEQYF
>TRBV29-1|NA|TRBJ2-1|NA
TGCAGCGTAATTCCGGTGAGCTCCTACAATGAGCAGTTCTTC
CSVIPVSSYNEQFF
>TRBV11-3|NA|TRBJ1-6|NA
TGTGCCACCCACAAAGTGGGGGCAGGGTATAATTCACCCCTCCACTTT
CATHKVGAGYNSPLHF
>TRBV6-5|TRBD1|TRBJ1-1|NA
TGTGCCAGCAGTACCGGACAGGGAAGGTACACTGAAGCTTTCTTT
CASSTGQGRYTEAFF
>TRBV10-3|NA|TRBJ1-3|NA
TGTGCCATCAGCAGCTCTGGAAACACCATATATTTT
CAISSSGNTIYF
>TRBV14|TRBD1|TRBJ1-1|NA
TGTGCCAGCAGCCTCAGGGGGATTGGGACTGAAGCTTTCTTT
CASSLRGIGTEAFF
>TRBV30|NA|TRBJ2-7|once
TGTGCCTGGAGTGTTCGCCAGGTGCCCACCTACGAGCAGTACTTC
CAWSVRQVPTYEQYF
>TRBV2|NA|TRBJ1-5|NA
TGTGCCAGCAGTGACCAGGGCGTCAATCAGCCCCAGCATTTT
CASSDQGVNQPQHF
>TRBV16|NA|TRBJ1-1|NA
TGTGCCAGCAGCCAATCATATAACACTGAAGCTTTCTTT
CASSQSYNTEAFF
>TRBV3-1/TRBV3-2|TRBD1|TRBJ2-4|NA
TGTGCCAGCAGCCGAATGTCGACAGGGGCGGACATTCAGTACTTC
CASSRMSTGADIQYF
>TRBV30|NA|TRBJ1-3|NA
TGTGCCTGGAGTCGTACGGGGGGGAGCGGAAACACCATATATTTT
CAWSRTGGSGNTIYF
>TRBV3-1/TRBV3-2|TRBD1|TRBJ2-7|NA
TGTGCCAGCAGCCAAGTCTCTTGGGACAGGGCATACGAGCAGTACTTC
CASSQVSWDRAYEQYF
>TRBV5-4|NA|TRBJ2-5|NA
TGTGCCAGCAGCGCACCTCGGGAGACCCAGTACTTC
CASSAPRETQYF
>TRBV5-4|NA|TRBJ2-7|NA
TGTGCCAGCAGCTTGGGGCAGGGTGTGTCCTACGAGCAGTACTTC
CASSLGQGVSYEQYF
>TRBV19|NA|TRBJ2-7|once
TGTGCCAGTAGTATCCCCAGCTCCTACGAGCAGTACTTC
CASSIPSSYEQYF
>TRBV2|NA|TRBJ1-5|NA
TGTGCCAGCAGTTCTTTAGAAGTACAGCCCCAGCATTTT
CASSSLEVQPQHF
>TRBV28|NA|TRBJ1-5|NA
TGTGCCAGCAGCCCCAGCTTGCTGACTACTACCAATCAGCCCCAGCATTTT
CASSPSLLTTTNQPQHF
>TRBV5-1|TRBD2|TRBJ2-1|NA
TGCGCCAGCAGCTTGGCTAGCGGGGCTTACAATGAGCAGTTCTTC
CASSLASGAYNEQFF
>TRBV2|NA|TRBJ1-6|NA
TGTGCCAGCCCAAGCAAGGGGTCTAATTCACCCCTCCACTTT
CASPSKGSNSPLHF
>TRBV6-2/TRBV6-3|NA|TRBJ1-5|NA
TGTGCCAGCAGTTACGCGTGGCAGCCCCAGCATTTT
CASSYAWQPQHF
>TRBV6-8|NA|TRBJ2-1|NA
TGTGCCAGCAGTCCTAATCCTTCCCCCATTTCCTACAATGAGCAGTTCTTC
CASSPNPSPISYNEQFF
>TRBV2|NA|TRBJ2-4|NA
TGTGCCAGCAGGAAACGCCGGGACTTAAACATTCAGTACTTC
CASRKRRDLNIQYF
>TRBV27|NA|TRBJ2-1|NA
TGTGCCAGCAGTGCCTATCAGGATTCCAATGAGCAGTTCTTC
CASSAYQDSNEQFF
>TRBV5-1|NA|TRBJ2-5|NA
TGCGCCAGCAGTATAGAAGGAGAGTCCTGGAGGAGGGAGACCCAGTACTTC
CASSIEGESWRRETQYF
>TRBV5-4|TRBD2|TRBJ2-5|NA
TGTGCCAGCAGCCGGACTAGCGGGGGGCCCCAGACCCAGTACTTC
CASSRTSGGPQTQYF
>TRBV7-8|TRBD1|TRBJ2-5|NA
TGTGCCAGCAGCTCGTTCATAGGGACAGTAAAAGAGACCCAGTACTTC
CASSSFIGTVKETQYF
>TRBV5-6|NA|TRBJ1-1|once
TGTGCCAGCAGAATTTCGGAATGGGGGGTGAACACTGAAGCTTTCTTT
CASRISEWGVNTEAFF
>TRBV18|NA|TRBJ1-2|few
TGTGCCAGCTCCCTTCCAGAAACCTATGGCTACACCTTC
CASSLPETYGYTF
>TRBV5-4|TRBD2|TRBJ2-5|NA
TGTGCCAGCAGCCCCGGACTAGCGGGGGATCAAGAGACCCAGTACTTC
CASSPGLAGDQETQYF
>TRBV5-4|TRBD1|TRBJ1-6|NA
TGTGCCAGCAGCCCCGGACAGGGAAATTCACCCCTCCACTTT
CASSPGQGNSPLHF
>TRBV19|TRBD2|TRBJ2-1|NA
TGTGCCAGTAGCGGGACTAGCGGGGGGGCCAAGTTCTTC
CASSGTSGGAKFF
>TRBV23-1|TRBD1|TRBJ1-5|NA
TGCGCCAGCAGTCACCCCGGGACAGGGACATATTATAGCAATCAGCCCCAGCATTTT
CASSHPGTGTYYSNQPQHF
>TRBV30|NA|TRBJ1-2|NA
TGTGCCTGGAGAATTTTCGCGGGAGGGGGCTACACCTTC
CAWRIFAGGGYTF